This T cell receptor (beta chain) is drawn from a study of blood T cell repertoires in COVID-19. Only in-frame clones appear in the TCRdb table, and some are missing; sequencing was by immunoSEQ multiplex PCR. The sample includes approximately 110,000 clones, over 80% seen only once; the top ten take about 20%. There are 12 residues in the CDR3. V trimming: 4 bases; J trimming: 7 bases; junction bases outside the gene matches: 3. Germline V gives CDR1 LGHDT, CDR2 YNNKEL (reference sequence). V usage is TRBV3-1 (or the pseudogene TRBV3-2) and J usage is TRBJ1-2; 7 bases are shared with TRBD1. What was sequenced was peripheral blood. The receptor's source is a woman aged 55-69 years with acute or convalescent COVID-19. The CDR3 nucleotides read TGTGCCAGCAGCCCATACAGGGGTGGCTACACCTTC. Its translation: CASSPYRGGYTF.